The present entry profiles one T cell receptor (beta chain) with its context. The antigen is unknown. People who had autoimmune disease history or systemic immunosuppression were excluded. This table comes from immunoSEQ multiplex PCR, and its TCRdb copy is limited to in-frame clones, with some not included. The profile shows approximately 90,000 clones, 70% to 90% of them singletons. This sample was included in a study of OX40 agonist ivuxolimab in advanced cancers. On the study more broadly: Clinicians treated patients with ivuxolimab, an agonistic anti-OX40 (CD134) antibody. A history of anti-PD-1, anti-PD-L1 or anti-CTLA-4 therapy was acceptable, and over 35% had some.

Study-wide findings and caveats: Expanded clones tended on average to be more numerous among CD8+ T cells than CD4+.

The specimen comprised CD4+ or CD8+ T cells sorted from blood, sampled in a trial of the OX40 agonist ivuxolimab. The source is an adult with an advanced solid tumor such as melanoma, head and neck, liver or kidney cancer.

CDR3 amino acids: CSALFGTQYF. The CDR3 region has the DNA TGCAGTGCCCTGTTCGGTACGCAGTATTTT. The rearrangement joins TRBV20-1 to TRBJ2-3; D is undetermined. Per germline, CDR1 DFQATT and CDR2 SNEGSKA (reference sequence). Trimming left V 6 bases short and J 8 bases short, with 9 bases between. This CDR3 has 10 amino acids.